These 6 T cell receptor beta chains originate from one sample sequenced in a study of vaccination effects on CD4 cells after COVID-19. Viral peptide pools were used in the ViraFEST assay to expand antigen-specific CD4+ T cells, and sequencing came afterward. Upon completion of around 9 days in culture, CD4+ T cells were isolated. Each participant was given two doses of one vaccine (BNT162b2 or mRNA-1273). TCRdb keeps only in-frame clones here, not all; method: immunoSEQ multiplex PCR. This sample has 10,000 to 15,000 clones, with about 72% found just once. Antigens of these TCRs are unknown. The sample in question was CD4+ T cells from PBMCs cultured with SARS-CoV-2 spike peptides, obtained after COVID-19 vaccination. Every receptor here comes from a human donor who received a COVID-19 vaccine.

The V call is TRBV24-1, the J call TRBJ2-5, with D maybe TRBD1 (5 bases). The length of the CDR3 is 13 residues. CDR1 is KGHDR, CDR2 SFDVKD, per germline. V was cut by 10 bases and J by 5 bases, with 16 bases left in between. This CDR3 is CATSKTGVETQYF. CDR3 nucleotides: TGTGCCACTTCGAAAACAGGTGTGGAGACCCAGTACTTC.

The chain combines TRBV6-2 or TRBV6-3 with TRBJ1-1; a possible D gene is TRBD1 (6 bases). CDR1 is MNHEY and CDR2 is SVGEGT in the germline V gene. Trimming took 3 bases from V and 6 from J, leaving 23 bases between them. The CDR3 has 17 residues. CDR3 residues: CASSYGQRYRVGAEAFF. DNA of the CDR3: TGTGCCAGCAGTTATGGACAACGATACAGGGTAGGCGCTGAAGCTTTCTTT.

V is TRBV4-2 and J is TRBJ1-1; 8 nucleotides align to TRBD1. The junction had 12 bases not matched to a gene; V was cut back by 3 bases and J by 3 bases. This CDR3 is built from 17 residues. CDR1 LGHNA and CDR2 YNFKEQ come from the germline V gene. CDR3 sequence: CASSHGGRGRVDTEAFF. CDR3 bases: TGTGCCAGCAGCCACGGGGGCAGGGGGCGGGTTGACACTGAAGCTTTCTTT.

The chain joins TRBV29-1 to TRBJ2-7, with TRBD1 identical over 8 bases. This CDR3 region has 15 residues. CDR1 and CDR2 (germline): SQVTM, ANQGSEA. V dropped 4 bases and J dropped 0; count of bases not matched to a gene: 8. CDR3 region: CSVVPRDRSSYEQYF. CDR3 sequence (DNA): TGCAGCGTTGTACCCCGGGACAGGTCCTCCTACGAGCAGTACTTC.

The genes are TRBV19 and TRBJ1-5, with D hard to call. CDR1 LNHDA and CDR2 SQIVND come from the germline V gene (reference sequence). Between the trimmed V and J ends, which lost 5 bases and 7 bases, there was a span of 15 bases. This CDR3 spans 14 amino acids. CDR3 nucleotides: TGTGCCAGTAGTGACCCCCGGACTGGCCAGCCCCAGCATTTT. Protein product: CASSDPRTGQPQHF.

Only one count was recorded for this clone. In DNA, the CDR3 is TGCGCCAGCAGCCACCTGCCCAAGGGGGGGAACTATGGCTACACCTTC. This codes for CASSHLPKGGNYGYTF. This sequence joins TRBV4-3 and TRBJ1-2; D possibly corresponds to TRBD1 (6 bases). From germline, CDR1 is LGHNA and CDR2 YSLEER. There are 16 residues in the CDR3. The V and J ends lost 3 bases and 2 bases respectively, with 16 bases between them.